One and the same sample provided the 8 T cell receptor beta chains below, sequenced in a study of control samples from healthy donors and cancer patients. The assay was immunoSEQ multiplex PCR, and TCRdb's table has in-frame clones only and misses some. The data hold 150,000 or so clones, with 85% to 95% observed a single time. The sample was blood. Receptors were obtained from an older woman in good health.

J is TRBJ1-2 and V is TRBV5-6, with 9 bases identical to TRBD1. V lost 3 bases, J lost 6 bases, and 3 bases stayed unmatched. Germline V gene sequence: CDR1 SGHDT, CDR2 YYEEEE. The CDR3 length is 13 residues. The CDR3, as DNA: TGTGCCAGCAGCTGGGGACAGGGAAATGGCTACACCTTC. This codes for CASSWGQGNGYTF.

The chain employs TRBV27 and TRBJ2-7, with 7 bases aligning to TRBD1. With 2 bases clipped from V and 2 bases from J, the junction kept 3 bases outside the gene matches. The CDR3 consists of 14 residues. In germline, CDR1 is MNHEY, CDR2 SMNVEV (reference sequence). In DNA, the CDR3 is TGTGCCAGCAGTTTAGTAGGGGGCCCCTACGAGCAGTACTTC. It translates to CASSLVGGPYEQYF.

The rearrangement links TRBV4-3 to TRBJ1-3; D ambiguous. With 2 bases removed from V and 4 bases from J, the gap between germline ends came to 15 bases. Germline CDR1 reads LGHNA; CDR2 reads YSLEER. The CDR3 totals 16 residues. The CDR3 bases are TGCGCCAGCAGCCAATCGACCGGCGCGAGGGGAAACACCATATATTTT. It encodes CASSQSTGARGNTIYF.

The chain couples TRBV12-3 or TRBV12-4 to TRBJ1-1; D is possibly TRBD1 (5 bases). Trimming stripped 5 bases from V and 5 bases from J, with 12 bases between. This CDR3 has 13 residues. CDR3 amino acids: CASSIREGTEAFF. CDR3 nucleotide sequence: TGTGCCAGCAGTATCAGGGAGGGGACTGAAGCTTTCTTT.

The chain couples TRBV5-1 to TRBJ2-1; 9 bases align to TRBD1. From germline, CDR1 is SGHRS and CDR2 YFSETQ. V was pared by 4 bases and J by 7 bases, with 3 bases of the junction left unmatched. The CDR3 loop spans 13 amino acids. Here the CDR3 reads CASSPGTGNEQFF. Here the CDR3 DNA reads TGCGCCAGCAGCCCAGGGACAGGGAATGAGCAGTTCTTC. The whole variable domain, filled in from reference TRBV5-1 and TRBJ2-1, reads KAGVTQTPRYLIKTRGQQVTLSCSPISGHRSVSWYQQTPGQGLQFLFEYFSETQRNKGNFPGRFSGRQFSNSRSEMNVSTLELGDSALYLCASSPGTGNEQFFGPGTRLTVL.

CDR3 loop: CATMQGEPEANQPQHF. The CDR3 DNA sequence: TGTGCCACCATGCAGGGGGAGCCCGAAGCCAATCAGCCCCAGCATTTT. The rearrangement joins TRBV24-1 to TRBJ1-5, with TRBD1 matching over 7 bases. Germline-derived CDR1 and CDR2 are KGHDR and SFDVKD. The trim removed 8 bases at V and 3 bases at J, leaving 12 bases unmatched. CDR3 size: 16 residues.

V gene TRBV4-3 combines with J gene TRBJ1-4; no clear D gene. V lost 0 bases and J lost 8, with 13 bases in between. CDR3 length: 15 amino acids. CDR1 and CDR2 from the germline V gene are LGHNA and YSLEER. The CDR3 sequence is CASSQEGGQGEKLFF. In DNA, the CDR3 is TGCGCCAGCAGCCAAGAAGGAGGGCAAGGAGAAAAACTGTTTTTT.

This sequence joins TRBV6-5 and TRBJ1-2, with a possible D match to TRBD1 (6 bases). CDR3 length: 14 residues. Trimming stripped 8 bases from V and 4 bases from J, with 17 bases between. Per germline, CDR1 MNHEY and CDR2 SVGAGI. CDR3 nucleotides: TGTGCCAGCGCCGGCCGGGGGCGGTTCTATGGCTACACCTTC. Its translation: CASAGRGRFYGYTF.